This T cell receptor (beta chain) was identified in a study of blood T cell repertoires in COVID-19. Study details: Sources were T cells, B-cell-depleted T cells, or PBMCs; the material itself was cDNA or gDNA.

CDR3 length: 13 amino acids. Germline CDR1 LGHDT, CDR2 YNNKEL (reference sequence). The junction had 4 bases not matched to a gene; V was cut back by 6 bases and J by 5 bases. Generated by immunoSEQ multiplex PCR, the TCRdb table keeps only in-frame clones and is missing some. The data contain roughly 130,000 clones, about 80% of them seen just once; the ten biggest clones take up around 3%. Sequenced input: peripheral blood. The chain combines TRBV3-1 (or the pseudogene TRBV3-2) with TRBJ1-2; 9 bases are a match to TRBD1. This TCR came from a woman of 80 years or more with acute or convalescent COVID-19. The CDR3 is CASSTDRGYGYTF. Here the CDR3 DNA reads TGTGCCAGCAGTACGGACAGGGGTTATGGCTACACCTTC.